Below, 21 T cell receptor beta chains from the same sample are listed, as sequenced in a study of T cells in Graves' hyperthyroidism and ophthalmopathy. TCR beta CDR3 region amplification was performed from RNA transcripts. Initially, a first-round RT-PCR of the TCR CDR3 employed the HTBI primer set. Each CDR3 protein is one row after TCRdb ran MiXCR on the multiplex PCR reads. The table includes fewer than 900,000 distinct CDR3 sequences, roughly 15% detected once. Sequenced input: blood. Receptors were obtained from a man between 18 and 35 years old with Graves' hyperthyroidism.

This clonotype was detected a few times. This chain connects TRBV27 to TRBJ2-3; no clear D gene. CDR1 is MNHEY and CDR2 is SMNVEV in the germline V gene (reference sequence). This CDR3 comprises 13 residues. With 0 bases removed from V and 10 bases from J, the gap between germline ends came to 11 bases. CDR3 loop: CASSLSPQDPQYF. CDR3 DNA: TGTGCCAGCAGTTTATCTCCGCAGGATCCGCAGTATTTT.

This clonotype was recorded at least ten times. The CDR3 loop is CATHLAGGRLGTDTQYF. In DNA form, the CDR3 reads TGTGCTACCCACTTAGCGGGGGGACGGTTAGGCACAGATACGCAGTATTTT. This sequence joins TRBV12-5 and TRBJ2-3; TRBD2 aligns across 10 bases. Germline V gives CDR1 LGHNT, CDR2 FRNRAP. The trim removed 10 bases at V and 1 base at J, leaving 14 bases unmatched. This CDR3 spans 17 amino acids.

The chain joins TRBV20-1 to TRBJ1-5, with a weak D call TRBD1 (6 bases). Deletions cut 5 bases from V and 4 bases from J, with 15 bases between. This CDR3 comprises 14 residues. Germline lookup yields CDR1 DFQATT and CDR2 SNEGSKA (reference sequence). The CDR3 DNA reads TGCAGTGCTTGGGGCAGGGGTACGAATCAGCCCCAGCATTTT. It translates to CSAWGRGTNQPQHF.

The sample holds many counts of this clonotype. The chain joins TRBV7-8 to TRBJ2-7, with 10 bases aligning to TRBD1. J gave up 5 bases and V 3 bases, and 4 bases lay outside the gene matches. Germline V lookup: CDR1 SGHVS, CDR2 FQNEAQ. The CDR3 has 14 residues. The CDR3 protein is CASSLGGTGDEQYF. CDR3 in DNA: TGTGCCAGCAGCTTGGGTGGGACAGGGGACGAGCAGTACTTC.

This clonotype was seen ten or more times. The genes are TRBV20-1 and TRBJ2-1, with TRBD2 matching 12 bases. CDR1 DFQATT and CDR2 SNEGSKA come from the germline V gene (reference sequence). Unmatched junction bases numbered 6, after V lost 5 bases and J lost 4 bases. CDR3 size: 15 residues. CDR3 sequence reads: CSASGLAGGYNEQFF. The CDR3 DNA reads as TGCAGTGCTTCGGGACTAGCGGGTGGTTACAATGAGCAGTTCTTC.

This clonotype occurred a few times. The chain has TRBV20-1 and TRBJ2-7; 10 bases agree with TRBD2. Unmatched junction bases numbered 9, after V lost 4 bases and J lost 0 bases. Germline CDR1 is DFQATT and CDR2 is SNEGSKA (reference sequence). The CDR3 spans 16 residues. For the CDR3, the DNA is TGCAGTGCTAACCTCGTCCTAGCGGGAGTCTCCTACGAGCAGTACTTC. Its protein is CSANLVLAGVSYEQYF.

This clonotype was seen repeatedly, ten times or more. This chain links TRBV28 with TRBJ2-7; a weak D match, TRBD2 (6 bases). V shed 2 bases and J shed 3 bases, with 14 bases lying between them. Germline CDR1 is MDHEN and CDR2 is SYDVKM. The CDR3 is 15 amino acids. The CDR3 sequence is CASSLVDASDYEQYF. CDR3 sequence (DNA): TGTGCCAGCAGTTTAGTGGATGCTAGCGACTACGAGCAGTACTTC.

The rearrangement uses TRBV20-1 and TRBJ2-1, with D unclear. The CDR3 loop spans 14 amino acids. Per the germline V gene, CDR1 is DFQATT and CDR2 is SNEGSKA (reference sequence). Trimming took off 5 bases at V and 3 bases at J, with 14 bases between the two ends. CDR3 residues: CSASFEGNYNEQFF. The CDR3 nucleotides read TGCAGTGCTTCGTTCGAAGGGAACTACAATGAGCAGTTCTTC.

This clonotype was counted many times. J is TRBJ2-5 and V is TRBV28; D gene uncertain. The CDR3 extends over 12 amino acids. Trimming took off 5 bases at V and 5 bases at J, with 9 bases between the two ends. Germline V gene lookup returns CDR1 MDHEN and CDR2 SYDVKM. This chain's CDR3 is CASSLPWETQYF. The CDR3 DNA reads as TGTGCCAGCAGTCTACCCTGGGAGACCCAGTACTTC.

V gene TRBV9 combines with J gene TRBJ2-5, with 12 bases aligning to TRBD1. V lost 3 bases and J lost 4; bases outside the gene matches: 4. The CDR3 runs 15 residues. Germline V gene data show CDR1 as SGDLS and CDR2 as YYNGEE. CDR3 nucleotide sequence: TGTGCCAGCAGCGGCCGGGACAGGGGGCTAGAGACCCAGTACTTC. Translated, it gives CASSGRDRGLETQYF.

This clonotype has ten or more counts. The V gene is TRBV9, the J gene TRBJ2-1, with 10 bases matching TRBD1. The CDR3 extends over 15 amino acids. After removal of 2 bases from V and 7 bases from J, the junction contained 6 bases not matched to a gene. CDR1 and CDR2 (germline): SGDLS, YYNGEE. CDR3 sequence: CASSVRDRGWNEQFF. Written as DNA, the CDR3 is TGTGCCAGCAGCGTTCGGGACAGGGGTTGGAATGAGCAGTTCTTC.

This clonotype was seen only once. The chain has TRBV18 and TRBJ2-1, with TRBD2 identical over 10 bases. The germline CDR1 and CDR2 sequences are KGHSH and LQKENI. The ends lost 0 bases at V and 1 base at J; junction bases unmatched: 6. The CDR3 extends over 18 amino acids. The CDR3 spells CASSPPFSGRGSYNEQFF. The CDR3, as DNA: TGTGCCAGCTCACCACCGTTCAGCGGGAGGGGGTCCTACAATGAGCAGTTCTTC.

This clonotype appeared many times. The chain is built from TRBV6-1 and TRBJ2-5; 7 nucleotides match TRBD1. Germline trimming cut 6 bases from V and 2 bases from J; bases unmatched to any gene: 3. Germline loops: CDR1 MNHNS, CDR2 SASEGT. The CDR3 is made up of 13 amino acids. CDR3 protein: CASRARGQETQYF. The CDR3 DNA follows: TGTGCCAGCAGGGCCAGGGGGCAAGAGACCCAGTACTTC.

For this clonotype: A much larger clone differs by one base, so this may be a read error. The rearrangement links TRBV27 to TRBJ1-5, with 7 nucleotides matching TRBD1. CDR1 MNHEY and CDR2 SMNVEV come from the germline V gene (reference sequence). The CDR3 totals 15 residues. In nucleotides, the CDR3 is TGTGCCAGCAGTTTTGTGGGACAGAGCAATCAGACCCAGCATTTT. This translates into CASSFVGQSNQTQHF.

This clonotype was observed at least ten times. The V gene is TRBV28, the J gene TRBJ2-3; D unresolved. Trimming pared 6 bases from V and 2 bases from J, leaving 3 bases between. Germline values: CDR1 MDHEN, CDR2 SYDVKM. This CDR3 contains 11 residues. CDR3 in DNA: TGTGCCAGCAGCCTCACAGATACGCAGTATTTT. Protein: CASSLTDTQYF.

The table lists this clonotype with many counts. This CDR3 reads CATSDPGTVNTGELFF. CDR3 nucleotide sequence: TGTGCCACCAGTGACCCCGGGACAGTGAACACCGGGGAGCTGTTTTTT. The chain recombines TRBV24-1 with TRBJ2-2; 7 bases align to TRBD1. The CDR3 spans 16 residues. Germline CDR1 is KGHDR and CDR2 is SFDVKD. The trim removed 4 bases at V and 1 base at J, leaving 5 bases unmatched.

The V call is TRBV10-3, the J call TRBJ1-3; D is ambiguous. Trimming took 2 bases from V and 0 from J, leaving 5 bases between them. Germline lookup yields CDR1 ENHRY and CDR2 SYGVKD. This CDR3 region has 14 residues. CDR3 in amino acids: CAISELFSGNTIYF. CDR3 DNA sequence: TGTGCCATCAGTGAGCTATTCTCTGGAAACACCATATATTTT.

This clonotype showed up many times. The V gene is TRBV11-2, the J gene TRBJ2-1; 9 bases are shared with TRBD1. CDR1 is SGHAT, CDR2 FQNNGV, per germline. This CDR3 is 15 amino acids long. Trimming removed 2 bases from V and 8 bases from J; junction bases left unmatched: 7. CDR3 in DNA: TGTGCCAGCAGCTTACAACACAGGGGGCATGATGAGCAGTTCTTC. Translation gives CASSLQHRGHDEQFF.

At least ten counts were recorded for this clonotype. The chain has TRBV7-9 and TRBJ2-7; 9 positions match TRBD1. CDR1 is SEHNR and CDR2 is FQNEAQ in the germline V gene (reference sequence). V was pared by 5 bases and J by 6 bases, with 11 bases of the junction left unmatched. CDR3 length: 15 amino acids. CDR3 bases: TGTGCCAGCAGCCCAGACAGGGGGAATTTGGCCGAGCAGTACTTC. It encodes CASSPDRGNLAEQYF.

The genes are TRBV6-2 or TRBV6-3 and TRBJ1-2, with 8 bases identical to TRBD1. This CDR3 has 11 amino acids. The J segment lost 4 bases and the V segment lost 10 bases, leaving 2 bases of the junction unmatched. Germline V gene data show CDR1 as MNHEY and CDR2 as SVGEGT. CDR3 residues: CAIGQGYGYTF. CDR3 bases: TGTGCCATCGGACAGGGCTATGGCTACACCTTC.

This clonotype has a count of ten or more. This chain uses TRBV5-6 with TRBJ2-1; D call uncertain. CDR3 length: 13 residues. With 5 bases removed from V and 2 bases from J, the gap between germline ends came to 8 bases. The germline CDR1 and CDR2 sequences are SGHDT and YYEEEE. CDR3: CASSSRAYNEQFF. The CDR3 bases are TGTGCCAGCAGTTCCAGAGCCTACAATGAGCAGTTCTTC.